The 10 T cell receptor beta chains below all came from one sample that was sequenced in a study of cytomegalovirus exposure and HLA in healthy donors. Generated by immunoSEQ multiplex PCR, the TCRdb table keeps only in-frame clones and is missing some. The sample records about 110,000 clones, roughly 95% being singletons. Specimen: PBMCs. The receptors originated from a woman aged 18-29 years in good health and CMV-seronegative.

The chain combines TRBV4-1 with TRBJ1-2; 8 nucleotides match TRBD1. The V and J ends lost 0 bases and 4 bases, in that order; junction bases with no gene match: 4. Germline-derived CDR1 and CDR2 are MGHRA and YSYEKL. The CDR3 covers 15 residues. DNA of the CDR3: TGCGCCAGCAGCCAAGACTCAGGGGGCGCCTATGGCTACACCTTC. Protein product: CASSQDSGGAYGYTF.

In its sample, this clone was seen once. One end of the junction varies from germline; a read error may be responsible. The V call is TRBV7-7, the J call TRBJ1-5; D gene ambiguous. The CDR3 is 20 amino acids. Per germline, CDR1 SSHAT and CDR2 FNYEAQ (reference sequence). CDR3 bases: TGTGCTAGCAGCCCCCGGAGGAATAGGGTCCCTTCCCTTAGCAATCAGCCCCAGCATTTT. Protein: CASSPRRNRVPSLSNQPQHF.

This chain uses TRBV7-3 with TRBJ2-2, with TRBD2 as a possible D gene (7 bases). CDR1 is SGHTA, CDR2 FQGTGA, per germline. V shed 5 bases and J shed 5 bases, with 18 bases lying between them. The CDR3 contains 16 residues. CDR3 region: CASSPRGGEVTGELFF. The CDR3 bases are TGTGCCAGCAGCCCTAGGGGGGGCGAGGTGACCGGGGAGCTGTTTTTT.

J is TRBJ1-5 and V is TRBV23-1; TRBD1 aligns across 8 bases. TRBV23-1 is an ORF; its function is uncertain. The trim removed 4 bases at V and 6 bases at J, leaving 5 bases unmatched. This CDR3 contains 14 residues. The CDR3 loop is CASSPPTGAQPQHF. CDR3 nucleotides: TGCGCCAGCAGTCCTCCGACAGGGGCTCAGCCCCAGCATTTT.

This clone has only one observation. The V and J genes are TRBV28 and TRBJ1-4, with D possibly TRBD1 on 6 matching bases. CDR1 and CDR2 (germline): MDHEN, SYDVKM. There are 16 residues in the CDR3. V dropped 2 bases and J dropped 7 bases, with 17 bases sitting between them. In nucleotides, the CDR3 is TGTGCCAGCAGTTTAGTTCCGGGGGGGCTGGGTGAAAAACTGTTTTTT. The encoded protein is CASSLVPGGLGEKLFF.

V usage is TRBV4-2 and J usage is TRBJ2-5; 12 bases map to TRBD2. J lost 1 base, V lost 3 bases, and 3 bases had no gene match. Per the germline V gene, CDR1 is LGHNA and CDR2 is YNFKEQ. The CDR3 consists of 16 residues. Here the CDR3 DNA reads TGTGCCAGCAGCCAGTCTAGCGGGGGGGCCCAAGAGACCCAGTACTTC. Encoded protein: CASSQSSGGAQETQYF.

The genes are TRBV5-4 and TRBJ2-5; TRBD1 aligns across 7 bases. This CDR3 spans 14 amino acids. V shed 10 bases and J 5 bases; nucleotides not matched to a gene: 14. Germline V lookup: CDR1 SGHNT, CDR2 YYREEE (reference sequence). CDR3 protein: CAFPNGPQGETQYF. The CDR3 bases are TGTGCCTTCCCGAACGGCCCACAGGGGGAGACCCAGTACTTC. Filled out from reference TRBV5-4 and TRBJ2-5, the complete variable domain reads ETGVTQSPTHLIKTRGQQVTLRCSSQSGHNTVSWYQQALGQGPQFIFQYYREEENGRGNFPPRFSGLQFPNYSSELNVNALELDDSALYLCAFPNGPQGETQYFGPGTRLLVL.

The V gene is TRBV5-6, the J gene TRBJ2-6; 14 nucleotides match TRBD2. CDR3 length: 18 residues. Germline V gene data show CDR1 as SGHDT and CDR2 as YYEEEE. V lost 6 bases, J lost 7 bases, and 12 bases stayed unmatched. The CDR3 region has the DNA TGTGCCAGCATCTCGAGGACTAGCGGGGGGCCTAGAGCCAACGTCCTGACTTTC. It specifies CASISRTSGGPRANVLTF.

The chain is built from TRBV25-1 and TRBJ2-7; a possible D gene is TRBD2 (5 bases). The CDR3 has 15 amino acids. Germline values: CDR1 MGHDK, CDR2 SYGVNS. Trimming pared 1 base from V and 4 bases from J, leaving 14 bases between. DNA of the CDR3: TGTGCCAGCAGTGAATTGCGGGCCCCACCATACGAGCAGTACTTC. This translates into CASSELRAPPYEQYF.

This sequence joins TRBV6-6 and TRBJ2-7; 12 nucleotides agree with TRBD2. J lost 2 bases, V lost 0 bases, and 2 bases had no gene match. CDR3 length: 16 residues. Germline V gene lookup returns CDR1 MNHNY and CDR2 SVGAGI (reference sequence). The CDR3 loop is CASSYSASGGAYEQYF. DNA for the CDR3: TGTGCCAGCAGTTACTCCGCTAGCGGGGGGGCCTACGAGCAGTACTTC.